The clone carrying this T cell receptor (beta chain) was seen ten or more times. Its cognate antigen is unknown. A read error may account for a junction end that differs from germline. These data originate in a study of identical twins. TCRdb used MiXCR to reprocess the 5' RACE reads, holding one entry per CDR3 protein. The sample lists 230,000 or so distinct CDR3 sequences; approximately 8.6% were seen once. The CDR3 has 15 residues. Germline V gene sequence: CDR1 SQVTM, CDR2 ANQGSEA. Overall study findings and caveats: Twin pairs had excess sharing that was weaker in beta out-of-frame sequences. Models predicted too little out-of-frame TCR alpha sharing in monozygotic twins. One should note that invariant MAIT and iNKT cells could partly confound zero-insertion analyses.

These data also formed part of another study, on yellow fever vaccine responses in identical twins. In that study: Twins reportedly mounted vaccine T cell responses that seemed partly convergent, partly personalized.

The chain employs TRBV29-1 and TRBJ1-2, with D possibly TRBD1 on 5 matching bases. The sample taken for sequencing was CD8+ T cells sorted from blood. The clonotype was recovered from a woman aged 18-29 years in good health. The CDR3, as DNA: TGCAGCGTAGAAGAGACAGTTTTCGTTTCCTATGGCTACACCTTC. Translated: CSVEETVFVSYGYTF.